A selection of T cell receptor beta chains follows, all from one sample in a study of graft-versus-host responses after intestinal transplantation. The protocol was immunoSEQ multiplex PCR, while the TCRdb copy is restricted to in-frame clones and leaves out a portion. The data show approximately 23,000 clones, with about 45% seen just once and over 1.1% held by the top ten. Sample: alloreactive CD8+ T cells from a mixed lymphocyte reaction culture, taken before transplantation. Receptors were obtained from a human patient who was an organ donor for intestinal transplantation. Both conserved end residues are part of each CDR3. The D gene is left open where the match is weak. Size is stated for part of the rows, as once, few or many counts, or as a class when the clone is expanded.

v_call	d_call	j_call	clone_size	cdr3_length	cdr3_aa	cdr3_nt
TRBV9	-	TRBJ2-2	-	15	CASSGGLRPGGELFF	TGTGCCAGCAGCGGGGGTCTGAGGCCGGGCGGGGAGCTGTTTTTT
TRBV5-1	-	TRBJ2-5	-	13	CASSPYRMKTQYF	TGCGCCAGCAGCCCCTATCGAATGAAGACCCAGTACTTC
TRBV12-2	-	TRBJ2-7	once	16	CASRSPPGPTTYEQYF	TGTGCAAGTCGCTCCCCTCCGGGACCTACAACCTACGAGCAGTACTTC
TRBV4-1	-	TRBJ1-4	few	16	CASSQEGWGINEKLFF	TGTGCCAGCAGCCAAGAGGGCTGGGGCATTAATGAAAAACTGTTTTTT
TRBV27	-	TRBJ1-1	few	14	CASTSAGRGTEAFF	TGTGCCAGCACATCGGCGGGGAGGGGCACTGAAGCTTTCTTT
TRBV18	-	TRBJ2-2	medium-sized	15	CASSRAGRGTGELFF	TGTGCCAGCTCACGCGCGGGTCGGGGCACCGGGGAGCTGTTTTTT
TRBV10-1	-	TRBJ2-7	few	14	CAIPRPAGSYEQYF	TGCGCCATCCCCCGCCCGGCAGGTTCCTACGAGCAGTACTTC
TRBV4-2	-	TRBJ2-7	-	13	CASSQGGPYEQYF	TGTGCCAGCAGCCAAGGTGGTCCCTACGAGCAGTACTTC
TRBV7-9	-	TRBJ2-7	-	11	CASSLGDEQYF	TGTGCCAGCAGCTTAGGGGACGAGCAGTACTTC
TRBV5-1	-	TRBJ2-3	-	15	CASSLELGSTDTQYF	TGCGCCAGCAGCCTAGAGCTGGGATCGACAGATACGCAGTATTTT
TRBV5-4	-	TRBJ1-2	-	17	CASRPQAGLKGLYGYTF	TGTGCCAGCAGGCCTCAAGCAGGCCTTAAGGGGCTCTATGGCTACACCTTC
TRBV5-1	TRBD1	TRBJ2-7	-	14	CASSQGQATYEQYF	TGCGCCAGCAGCCAGGGACAGGCGACCTACGAGCAGTACTTC
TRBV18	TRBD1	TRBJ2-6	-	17	CASTSGTGWAGANVLTF	TGTGCCAGCACTTCCGGGACAGGGTGGGCTGGGGCCAACGTCCTGACTTTC
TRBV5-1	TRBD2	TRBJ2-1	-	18	CASSLSADTSGKHNEQFF	TGCGCCAGCAGCTTGTCGGCCGACACTAGCGGTAAACACAATGAGCAGTTCTTC
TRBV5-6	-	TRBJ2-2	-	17	CASSLGGLDVNTGELFF	TGTGCCAGCAGCTTGGGAGGGCTGGATGTTAACACCGGGGAGCTGTTTTTT
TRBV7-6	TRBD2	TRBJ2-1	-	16	CASSLVVAGSLDEQFF	TGTGCCAGCAGCTTAGTAGTAGCGGGGAGCCTCGATGAGCAGTTCTTC
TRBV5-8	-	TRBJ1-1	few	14	CASSLGTGFTEAFF	TGTGCCAGCAGCTTGGGTACAGGGTTTACTGAAGCTTTCTTT
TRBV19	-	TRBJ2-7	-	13	CASSSIPGYEQYF	TGTGCCAGTAGTTCCATTCCGGGGTACGAGCAGTACTTC
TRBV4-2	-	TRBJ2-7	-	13	CASSQAGVYEQYF	TGTGCCAGCAGCCAAGCGGGAGTTTACGAGCAGTACTTC
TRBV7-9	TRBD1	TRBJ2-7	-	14	CASSLAGQSYEQYF	TGTGCCAGCAGCTTAGCGGGACAGTCCTACGAGCAGTACTTC
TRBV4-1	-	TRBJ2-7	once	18	CASSQVVRSSPSSYEQYF	TGCGCCAGCAGCCAAGTAGTCCGGAGTTCTCCAAGCTCCTACGAGCAGTACTTC
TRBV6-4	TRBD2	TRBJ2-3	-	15	CASSELAEITDTQYF	TGTGCCAGCAGTGAACTAGCGGAGATCACAGATACGCAGTATTTT
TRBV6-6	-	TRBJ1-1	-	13	CASSYYLGSEAFF	TGTGCCAGCAGTTATTACTTGGGGAGTGAGGCTTTCTTT
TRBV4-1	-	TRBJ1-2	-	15	CASSQEWTDTMSYTF	TGCGCCAGCAGCCAAGAGTGGACTGATACTATGAGCTACACCTTC
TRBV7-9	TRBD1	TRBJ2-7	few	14	CASSLGDRVNEQYF	TGTGCCAGCAGCTTAGGAGACAGGGTAAACGAGCAGTACTTC
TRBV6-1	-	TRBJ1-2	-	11	CASGFNYGYTF	TGTGCCAGCGGGTTTAACTATGGCTACACCTTC
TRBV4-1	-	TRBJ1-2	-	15	CASSQVGVLNYGYTF	TGCGCCAGCAGCCAAGTCGGGGTTCTCAACTATGGCTACACCTTC
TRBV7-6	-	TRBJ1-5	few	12	CASSLVNQPQHF	TGTGCCAGCAGCTTAGTTAATCAGCCCCAGCATTTT
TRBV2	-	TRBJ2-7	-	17	CASSVASHGGVRYEQYF	TGTGCCAGCAGTGTAGCGTCCCATGGGGGAGTCCGCTACGAGCAGTACTTC
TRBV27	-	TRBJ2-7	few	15	CASSYSPGSGYEQYF	TGTGCCAGCAGTTACTCCCCGGGGAGCGGGTACGAGCAGTACTTC
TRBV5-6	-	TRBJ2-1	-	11	CASSALAEQFF	TGTGCCAGCAGCGCGCTAGCTGAGCAGTTCTTC
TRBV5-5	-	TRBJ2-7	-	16	CASSYLFGYQLYEQYF	TGTGCCAGCAGCTATCTATTTGGATACCAGCTCTACGAGCAGTACTTC
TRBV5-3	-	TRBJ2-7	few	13	CARSWETSYEQYF	TGTGCCAGAAGCTGGGAGACTTCGTACGAGCAGTACTTC
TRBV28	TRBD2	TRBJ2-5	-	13	CASSLLGGETQYF	TGTGCCAGCAGTTTATTGGGAGGGGAGACCCAGTACTTC
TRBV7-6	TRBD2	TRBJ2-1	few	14	CASSLSGSVNEQFF	TGTGCCAGCAGCCTTAGCGGGAGCGTCAATGAGCAGTTCTTC
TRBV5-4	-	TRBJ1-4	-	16	CASSQEGWGINEKLFF	TGTGCCAGCAGCCAAGAGGGCTGGGGCATTAATGAAAAACTGTTTTTT
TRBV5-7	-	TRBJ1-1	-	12	CASSTVNTEAFF	TGTGCCAGTTCGACGGTCAACACTGAAGCTTTCTTT
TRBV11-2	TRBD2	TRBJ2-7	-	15	CASSLVTSGPYEQYF	TGTGCCAGCAGCTTAGTTACTAGCGGGCCCTACGAGCAGTACTTC
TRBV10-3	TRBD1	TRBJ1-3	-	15	CAITADRGPGNTIYF	TGTGCCATCACCGCAGACAGGGGGCCTGGAAACACCATATATTTT
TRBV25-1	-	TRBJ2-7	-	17	CASSDEVVGGGDYEQYF	TGTGCCAGCAGTGACGAGGTGGTGGGAGGGGGTGACTACGAGCAGTACTTC
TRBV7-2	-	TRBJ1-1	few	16	CASSLYHFTENTEAFF	TGTGCCAGCAGCTTATACCACTTTACCGAGAACACTGAAGCTTTCTTT
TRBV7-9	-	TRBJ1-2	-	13	CASSLAVGYGYTF	TGTGCCAGCAGCTTAGCGGTGGGCTATGGCTACACCTTC
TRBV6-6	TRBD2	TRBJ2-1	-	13	CASSITSGNEQFF	TGTGCCAGCAGTATAACTAGCGGAAATGAGCAGTTCTTC
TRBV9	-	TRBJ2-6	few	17	CASSVAMEPSGANVLTF	TGTGCCAGCAGCGTAGCTATGGAACCCTCTGGGGCCAACGTCCTGACTTTC
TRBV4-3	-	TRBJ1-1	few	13	CASSQFGSTEAFF	TGCGCCAGCAGCCAATTCGGTTCAACTGAAGCTTTCTTT
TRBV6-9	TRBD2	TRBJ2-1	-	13	CASSYPSGWWQFF	TGTGCCAGCAGTTACCCTAGCGGGTGGTGGCAGTTCTTC
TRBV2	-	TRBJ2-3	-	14	CASSGLEDTDTQYF	TGTGCCAGCAGCGGACTCGAAGACACAGATACGCAGTATTTT
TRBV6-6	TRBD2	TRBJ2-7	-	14	CASSYSGRGYEQYF	TGTGCCAGCAGTTACTCGGGGAGGGGCTACGAGCAGTACTTC